This TCR beta chain was recovered during a study of blood T cell repertoires in COVID-19. About the research overall: Material from acute and convalescent COVID-19 was sourced from the United States, Italy and Spain. Sources were T cells, B-cell-depleted T cells, or PBMCs; the material itself was cDNA or gDNA.

Per the authors' pipeline: By means of reference gene primer amplification, nucleated cell counts were estimated. The method was immunoSEQ multiplex PCR; TCRdb's version includes in-frame clones alone and lacks a portion of them. V, J and clone size are those of that table, while D and trimming were read from the DNA. The data show about 340,000 clones, more than 70% seen once. One Seattle source followed patients from active infection through their disease course. The sample comprised peripheral blood. The sequence came from a woman in her 70s with COVID-19, enrolled during active disease.

The CDR3 protein is CASSTGTDEKLFF. CDR3 in DNA: TGTGCCAGCAGCACCGGGACAGATGAAAAACTGTTTTTT. This chain links TRBV5-4 with TRBJ1-4, with 7 bases fitting TRBD1. The germline V gene encodes CDR1 SGHNT and CDR2 YYREEE (reference sequence). The CDR3 covers 13 residues. Unmatched junction bases numbered 3, after V lost 4 bases and J lost 6 bases.